This entry is about one T cell receptor beta chain. These data are taken from a study of siplizumab effects on memory and regulatory T cells. This CDR3 comprises 14 residues. The germline CDR1 and CDR2 sequences are MNHNS and SASEGT. Researchers sequenced unstimulated naive, memory, effector memory and TEMRA subsets in a few donor pairs. Measured with immunoSEQ multiplex PCR; TCRdb has only the in-frame clones, and not every one. Here the sample spans approximately 6,500 clones, around 58% being singletons. Sample: effector memory CD8+ T cells sorted from blood. Subset noted: unstimulated CD8+ effector memory T cells. The clonotype comes from a human donor in good health. V is TRBV6-1 and J is TRBJ2-5; perhaps D is TRBD1 or TRBD2 (5 bases each). The J call may be wrong; the DNA end is better matched by TRBJ2-7. CDR3 nucleotides: TGTGCCAGCAGTCCTAGGGACGGACTCTACGAGCAGTACTTC. Its protein is CASSPRDGLYEQYF.